This passage covers 5 T cell receptor beta chains from one sample sequenced in a study of cytomegalovirus exposure and HLA in healthy donors. 60 Vbeta and 13 Jbeta primers were used in PCR. Some clones are missing from TCRdb's copy, which holds only in-frame ones; the method was immunoSEQ multiplex PCR. The data contain 90,000 or so clones, 78% of them seen just once; the ten biggest clones take up under 4%. Sequencing used PBMCs. The receptors come from a woman aged 40 to 55 in good health and CMV-seronegative.

The rearrangement uses TRBV29-1 and TRBJ2-1; 13 nucleotides line up with TRBD2. CDR1 and CDR2 from the germline V gene are SQVTM and ANQGSEA. The CDR3 extends over 13 amino acids. The junction had 5 bases not matched to a gene; V was cut back by 3 bases and J by 12 bases. As DNA, the CDR3 is TGCAGCGTTGAGGAGACTAGCGGGGGGTCGCAGTTCTTC. This sequence encodes CSVEETSGGSQFF.

The V gene is TRBV7-6, the J gene TRBJ2-7; 7 bases match TRBD1. The CDR3 spans 15 residues. The J segment lost 3 bases and the V segment lost 4 bases, leaving 9 bases of the junction unmatched. CDR1 and CDR2 (germline): SGHVS, FNYEAQ. The CDR3 spells CASSSRQGRDYEQYF. CDR3 bases: TGTGCCAGCAGCTCGCGACAGGGTAGAGACTACGAGCAGTACTTC.

This clone was detected only a few times. The chain has TRBV10-3 and TRBJ1-1; D is possibly TRBD1 (5 bases). The CDR3 is 17 amino acids. CDR1 ENHRY and CDR2 SYGVKD come from the germline V gene. V lost 1 base and J lost 1, with 16 bases in between. The CDR3 here is CAISEFSSGMRNTEAFF. In DNA form, the CDR3 reads TGTGCCATCAGTGAGTTCTCCTCAGGGATGCGGAACACTGAAGCTTTCTTT.

This chain links TRBV7-2 with TRBJ2-3; the D gene is possibly TRBD2 (6 bases). The V and J ends lost 1 base and 4 bases respectively, with 12 bases between them. This CDR3 spans 15 amino acids. Looked up from germline, CDR1 is SGHTA and CDR2 is FQGNSA. CDR3 region: CASSLGLGDSDTQYF. Written as DNA, the CDR3 is TGTGCCAGCAGCTTAGGACTAGGGGATTCAGATACGCAGTATTTT.

The rearrangement links TRBV9 to TRBJ2-2; unclear D gene. Germline-derived CDR1 and CDR2 are SGDLS and YYNGEE. The CDR3 spans 15 residues. V lost 4 bases to trimming and J lost 4 bases, with 14 bases between them. The CDR3 loop is CASSLGVLSTGELFF. CDR3 in DNA: TGTGCCAGCAGCTTAGGAGTATTGAGCACCGGGGAGCTGTTTTTT.